This T cell receptor (beta chain) comes out of a study of CXCR3-negative and CXCR3-positive naive CD8 T cells. Study-wide context: With about 1.5 +/- 0.3 million reads per library, the TRB reads numbered around 130 million in total. Study conclusions and caveats: Comparison of naive cells showed more hydrophobic TRB CDR3s in CXCR3-positive than in CXCR3-negative naive cells. For memory CD8+ cells diversity was much lower, but both naive subsets had comparably high diversity. With respect to TRBV-TRBJ usage, naive CXCR3-negative and CXCR3-positive cells were similar; memory differed.

Details on this clonotype: Its matching antigen is unknown.

UMI-labeled 5' RACE TRB cDNA libraries were prepared from the cells. TCRdb re-called the 5' RACE reads; every CDR3 protein appears as one record, without DNA. The specimen's table records approximately 120,000 distinct CDR3 sequences. The CDR3 has 12 residues. The sample comprised naive CXCR3+ CD8+ T cells from blood. Subset meaning: CD45RO-CCR7+CD27+CD95- naive CD8+ T cells expressing CXCR3 (TNR3+). This TCR was sampled from a human donor in good health. Some clones in this sample may be carry-over from other donors' samples. The V gene is TRBV12-3 or TRBV12-4, the J gene TRBJ1-1; TCRdb's D call, TRBD1, is unchecked because there is no DNA. CDR3 residues: CAMRGAGTEAFF.